The rows below give T cell receptor beta chains drawn from one sample of a study of blood T cells in healthy people across ages. TCRdb reprocessed the 5' RACE reads via MiXCR and lists one record per CDR3 protein. The table lists 1.5 million to 2 million distinct CDR3 sequences, about 50% of them singletons. The sequencing input was blood. The receptors stem from a woman aged 40 to 50 in good health. CDR3s include the opening cysteine and the closing phenylalanine or tryptophan. A D gene is named only where the DNA matches it firmly. Clone size is given for some rows only: seen once, a few or many times, or a class if the clone is expanded.

CDR3 protein	CDR3 DNA	D gene	V gene	J gene	clone size
CSANGYNEQFF	TGCAGTGCTAACGGCTACAATGAGCAGTTCTTC	NA	TRBV20-1	TRBJ2-1	NA
CASSESPQGTQYF	TGTGCCAGCAGTGAATCCCCCCAGGGGACGCAGTATTTT	NA	TRBV2	TRBJ2-3	NA
CASTYGGDYNEQFF	TGTGCCAGCACCTACGGGGGGGACTACAATGAGCAGTTCTTC	TRBD2	TRBV6-2/TRBV6-3	TRBJ2-1	NA
CASTQGGRETQYF	TGTGCCAGCACGCAAGGGGGCCGGGAGACCCAGTACTTC	TRBD1	TRBV7-2	TRBJ2-5	few
CASSFLGRGRDTEAFF	TGTGCCAGCAGCTTTCTTGGTAGGGGGCGGGACACTGAAGCTTTCTTT	TRBD1	TRBV7-2	TRBJ1-1	NA
CASSQQGWETQYF	TGTGCCAGCAGTCAGCAGGGGTGGGAGACCCAGTACTTC	NA	TRBV27	TRBJ2-5	few
CASSLRQGPGGTQYF	TGTGCCAGCAGTTTACGGCAGGGTCCCGGGGGTACCCAGTACTTC	NA	TRBV27	TRBJ2-5	few
CASSHDDPTGVFYEQYF	TGTGCCAGCAGCCATGATGACCCGACAGGGGTTTTCTACGAGCAGTACTTC	TRBD1	TRBV14	TRBJ2-7	NA
CASSPREGRGDTQYF	TGTGCCAGCAGTCCTCGTGAGGGTAGAGGAGATACGCAGTATTTT	NA	TRBV12-3/TRBV12-4	TRBJ2-3	few
CASSYTSEPSTDTQYF	TGTGCCAGCAGTTATACTAGCGAACCTAGCACAGATACGCAGTATTTT	TRBD2	TRBV27	TRBJ2-3	few
CASSSGTGNWADTQYF	TGCGCCAGCAGCTCCGGGACAGGGAATTGGGCGGATACGCAGTATTTT	TRBD1	TRBV5-1	TRBJ2-3	NA
CASSYHWTRTYEQYF	TGTGCCAGCAGTTACCACTGGACTAGAACCTACGAGCAGTACTTC	TRBD2	TRBV6-2/TRBV6-3	TRBJ2-7	few
CATTPYRGPYQETQYF	TGTGCCACCACCCCCTACAGGGGGCCGTACCAAGAGACCCAGTACTTC	TRBD1	TRBV15	TRBJ2-5	NA
CSARRPIDTQYF	TGCAGTGCTAGGCGACCCATCGATACGCAGTATTTT	NA	TRBV20-1	TRBJ2-3	few
CASSLTRDTPGGYTF	TGCGCCAGCAGCTTGACCCGGGACACCCCAGGGGGCTACACCTTC	NA	TRBV5-1	TRBJ1-2	NA
CASSDRETSGGAIDYEQYF	TGTGCCAGCAGTGATCGGGAGACTAGCGGGGGGGCCATTGACTACGAGCAGTACTTC	TRBD2	TRBV2	TRBJ2-7	NA
CASSRGATYEQYF	TGTGCCAGCAGTCGTGGGGCGACCTACGAGCAGTACTTC	NA	TRBV27	TRBJ2-7	NA
CSAPSGASGNTKYF	TGCAGTGCTCCGTCAGGGGCATCTGGAAACACCAAATATTTT	NA	TRBV20-1	TRBJ1-3	NA
CASSLALKTSGGAYEQYF	TGTGCCAGCAGCTTAGCGCTAAAGACTAGCGGGGGTGCCTACGAGCAGTACTTC	TRBD2	TRBV7-9	TRBJ2-7	NA
CATSRDQGRQETQYF	TGTGCCACCAGCAGAGATCAAGGGAGACAAGAGACCCAGTACTTC	NA	TRBV15	TRBJ2-5	NA
CASSLGAGGGVFYNEQFF	TGTGCCAGCAGTTTGGGGGCTGGCGGGGGGGTCTTTTACAATGAGCAGTTCTTC	TRBD2	TRBV12-3/TRBV12-4	TRBJ2-1	NA